The 5 T cell receptor beta chains reported below all come from one sample, sequenced in a study of a mutant IDH1 vaccine in newly diagnosed glioma. Sample time point: week 47, end of study. Doses comprised 300 ug of mutant IDH1 20-mer peptide each, plus topical imiquimod. TCRdb's table, derived via immunoSEQ multiplex PCR, lists solely in-frame clones and lacks some. The sample yields over 75,000 clones, 75% to 85% seen once. The antigens for these receptors are not known. Material: PBMCs, obtained from a glioma patient whose treatment included an IDH1 peptide vaccine. The origin of the receptors is a man between 35 and 55 years old with glioma.

V usage is TRBV27 and J usage is TRBJ2-3; D unclear. Germline-derived CDR1 and CDR2 are MNHEY and SMNVEV (reference sequence). Trimming pared 0 bases from V and 2 bases from J, leaving 18 bases between. This CDR3 comprises 18 residues. Here the CDR3 reads CASSLSATSIKFTDTQYF. CDR3 nucleotides: TGTGCCAGCAGTTTATCGGCTACCAGTATAAAATTCACAGATACGCAGTATTTT.

The chain carries TRBV29-1 and TRBJ1-2; D ambiguous. The CDR3 extends over 12 amino acids. Between the trimmed V and J ends, which lost 0 bases and 0 bases, there was a span of 2 bases. The germline gives CDR1 SQVTM, CDR2 ANQGSEA. The CDR3 DNA follows: TGCAGCGTTGAAGACCCTAACTATGGCTACACCTTC. It specifies CSVEDPNYGYTF. Combining the CDR3 with reference TRBV29-1 and TRBJ1-2 gives the whole variable domain SAVISQKPSRDICQRGTSLTIQCQVDSQVTMMFWYRQQPGQSLTLIATANQGSEATYESGFVIDKFPISRPNLTFSTLTVSNMSPEDSSIYLCSVEDPNYGYTFGSGTRLTVV.

In its sample, this clone was seen once. The rearrangement links TRBV9 to TRBJ2-6, with 7 nucleotides matching TRBD2. The CDR3 runs to 19 residues. Germline V CDR1 and CDR2: SGDLS, YYNGEE. V lost 4 bases and J lost 0; bases outside the gene matches: 13. This CDR3 is CASSQRSWSGVSGANVLTF. CDR3 nucleotides: TGTGCCAGCAGCCAGCGTTCTTGGAGCGGGGTCTCTGGGGCCAACGTCCTGACTTTC.

The rearrangement uses TRBV7-6 and TRBJ2-5, with 7 bases identical to TRBD2. The CDR3 totals 15 residues. Germline V CDR1 and CDR2: SGHVS, FNYEAQ. With V trimmed by 5 bases and J by 0 bases, 6 bases remained unmatched. The DNA of the CDR3 is TGTGCCAGCAGCCCGGGGGGAGGGGACCAAGAGACCCAGTACTTC. This gives the protein CASSPGGGDQETQYF.

CDR3 in amino acids: CASRVPGDNQPQHF. CDR3 bases: TGTGCCAGCAGAGTCCCAGGGGACAATCAGCCCCAGCATTTT. This chain joins TRBV28 and TRBJ1-5; possible D gene TRBD1, 6 bases. This CDR3 region has 14 residues. Germline lookup yields CDR1 MDHEN and CDR2 SYDVKM. Trimming shortened V by 6 bases and J by 3 bases, and 12 bases separated the two germline ends.